This passage covers 8 T cell receptor beta chains from one sample sequenced in a study of graft-versus-host responses after intestinal transplantation. Here immunoSEQ multiplex PCR was the method, and the copy in TCRdb shows in-frame clones only, minus some. The table records 110,000 to 150,000 clones, 85% to 95% of them present only once. The antigens of these receptors remain unknown. The sample consisted of unstimulated CD4+ T cells sorted from spleen or lymph node cells, taken before intestinal transplant. These receptors were obtained from a human donor who received an intestinal transplant.

The V gene is TRBV6-6, the J gene TRBJ1-2; perhaps TRBD1 as D (5 bases). V lost 6 bases and J 7 bases, leaving 12 bases between the germline ends. This CDR3 is 12 amino acids long. CDR1 MNHNY and CDR2 SVGAGI come from the germline V gene (reference sequence). The CDR3 DNA is TGTGCCAGCAGCATTCAGGGATCTGGCTACACCTTC. This translates into CASSIQGSGYTF.

The rearrangement links TRBV5-1 to TRBJ1-5; no clear D gene. From germline, CDR1 is SGHRS and CDR2 YFSETQ. Between the trimmed V and J ends, which lost 6 bases and 0 bases, there was a span of 13 bases. This CDR3 spans 15 amino acids. The chain's CDR3 is CASTPTGDSNQPQHF. CDR3 coding DNA: TGCGCCAGCACTCCCACCGGGGATAGCAATCAGCCCCAGCATTTT.

The rearrangement joins TRBV19 to TRBJ1-2; a possible D gene is TRBD1 (5 bases). Trimming pared 5 bases from V and 3 bases from J, leaving 16 bases between. This CDR3 is built from 15 residues. Looked up from germline, CDR1 is LNHDA and CDR2 is SQIVND (reference sequence). As DNA, the CDR3 is TGTGCCAGTAGTGGGCAGGGAGAGAGTTACTATGGCTACACCTTC. Translated: CASSGQGESYYGYTF.

The rearrangement joins TRBV6-5 to TRBJ1-2; D gene uncertain. Germline V gives CDR1 MNHEY, CDR2 SVGAGI. This CDR3 is built from 15 residues. V lost 5 bases, J lost 4 bases, and 17 bases lay in between. The CDR3 reads CASSRPGLFFYGYTF. The DNA for the CDR3 is TGTGCCAGCAGTCGTCCGGGCCTGTTTTTCTATGGCTACACCTTC.

The genes are TRBV5-1 and TRBJ2-7, with 10 positions matching TRBD2. In germline, CDR1 is SGHRS, CDR2 YFSETQ. The CDR3 runs 17 residues. After removal of 0 bases from V and 6 bases from J, the junction contained 12 bases not matched to a gene. The CDR3 DNA is TGCGCCAGCAGCTTGGGTACTAGCGGGAACACGGGGGGCGAGCAGTACTTC. It is translated as CASSLGTSGNTGGEQYF.

This clone has just one count. The chain recombines TRBV28 with TRBJ2-2; 12 bases are shared with TRBD2. After removal of 4 bases from V and 4 bases from J, the junction contained 4 bases not matched to a gene. This CDR3 comprises 16 residues. Germline V gene lookup returns CDR1 MDHEN and CDR2 SYDVKM. The CDR3 DNA follows: TGTGCCAGCAGTTCGACTAGCGGGAGAGGCACCGGGGAGCTGTTTTTT. It translates to CASSSTSGRGTGELFF.

The chain recombines TRBV7-9 with TRBJ2-7; D perhaps matches TRBD1 (6 bases). With 4 bases removed from V and 2 bases from J, the gap between germline ends came to 15 bases. The germline V gene has CDR1 SEHNR and CDR2 FQNEAQ (reference sequence). This CDR3 contains 15 residues. CDR3 DNA sequence: TGTGCCAGCAGCTCGCACAGGGATTGGACCTACGAGCAGTACTTC. Protein: CASSSHRDWTYEQYF.

This chain joins TRBV30 and TRBJ2-7, with D possibly matching TRBD1 (6 bases). V was pared by 4 bases and J by 2 bases, with 12 bases between. This CDR3 is built from 13 residues. Germline lookup yields CDR1 GTSNPN and CDR2 SVGIG (reference sequence). The CDR3 loop is CAWNRDIPYEQYF. The CDR3 coding sequence is TGTGCCTGGAATCGGGACATCCCCTACGAGCAGTACTTC.